This T cell receptor (beta chain) was captured in a study of blood T cell repertoires in COVID-19. This CDR3 has 18 residues. The trim removed 1 base at V and 0 bases at J, leaving 10 bases unmatched. CDR1 and CDR2 from the germline V gene are PRHDT and FYEKMQ (reference sequence). Assay: immunoSEQ multiplex PCR; the TCRdb copy retains only in-frame clones and omits some. In the table there are 260,000 or so clones, 84% of which are singletons. The J gene is TRBJ2-3, the V gene TRBV13; 7 nucleotides match TRBD1. The specimen sequenced was peripheral blood. The source is a human donor in a cohort sampled during active COVID-19. The CDR3 nucleotides are TGTGCCAGCAGCTTAGCGAGACAGGGATTCGTCAGCACAGATACGCAGTATTTT. Translating gives CASSLARQGFVSTDTQYF.